Reported below is one T cell receptor (beta chain). The antigen is undetermined. Using immunoSEQ multiplex PCR, the repertoire was profiled, and TCRdb retains in-frame clones only, with some absent. This table holds around 35,000 clones, roughly 72% found once. The data belong to a study of STAT5B mutations in CD4+ large granular lymphocyte leukemia. Trimming cost V 4 bases and J 4 bases, with 13 bases left between them. This CDR3 contains 14 residues. Per germline, CDR1 MNHNS and CDR2 SASEGT. General study results and limits: Main leukemic clonotypes were patient-specific, but more than 20% appeared at low frequency elsewhere.

Source material: CD4+ T cells from blood buffy coats. The sequence was obtained from a human donor in good health. The chain is built from TRBV6-1 and TRBJ2-5; D may be TRBD1 (5 bases). CDR3 coding DNA: TGTGCCAGCAGTGTATCGCAGGGTGGAGAGACCCAGTACTTC. Amino acid sequence: CASSVSQGGETQYF.